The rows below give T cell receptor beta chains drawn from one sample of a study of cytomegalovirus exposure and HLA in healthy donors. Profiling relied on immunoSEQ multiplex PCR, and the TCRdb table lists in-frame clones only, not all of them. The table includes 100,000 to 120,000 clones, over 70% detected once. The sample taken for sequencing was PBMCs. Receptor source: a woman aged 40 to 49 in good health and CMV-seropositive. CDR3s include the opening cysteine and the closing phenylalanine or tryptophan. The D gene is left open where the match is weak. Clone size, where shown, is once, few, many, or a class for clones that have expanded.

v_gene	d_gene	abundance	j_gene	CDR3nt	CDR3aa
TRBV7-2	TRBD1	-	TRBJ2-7	TGTGCCAGCAGCCCTGGACAGGGGCCTACCTACGAGCAGTACTTC	CASSPGQGPTYEQYF
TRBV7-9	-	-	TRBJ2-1	TGTGCCAGCAGCTTAGGGGGACTTTACAATGAGCAGTTCTTC	CASSLGGLYNEQFF
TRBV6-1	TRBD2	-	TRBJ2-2	TGTGCCAGCAGCGGGACTAGCGCGATCACCGGGGAGCTGTTTTTT	CASSGTSAITGELFF
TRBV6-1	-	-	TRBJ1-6	TGTGCCAGCAGAGGGGGTGCCTATAATTCACCCCTCCACTTT	CASRGGAYNSPLHF
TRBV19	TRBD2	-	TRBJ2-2	TGTGCCAGTAGTCGGGTAGCGGGGTCGCGCACCGGGGAGCTGTTTTTT	CASSRVAGSRTGELFF
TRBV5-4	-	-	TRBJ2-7	TGTGCCAGCAGCATTAAGGGGCGGCCTTCGTACGAGCAGTACTTC	CASSIKGRPSYEQYF
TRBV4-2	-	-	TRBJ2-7	TGTGCCAGCAGCCAAGGTGGAGTAAACGAGCAGTACTTC	CASSQGGVNEQYF
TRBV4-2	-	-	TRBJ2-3	TGTGCCAGCAGCCAAGCGTGGGGGGACACAGATACGCAGTATTTT	CASSQAWGDTDTQYF
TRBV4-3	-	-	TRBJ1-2	TGCGCCAGCAGCCAAGAAGGAGGGCCCTACAAGTATGGCTACACCTTC	CASSQEGGPYKYGYTF
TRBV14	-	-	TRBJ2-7	TGTGCCAGCAGCCAGACGGACTTGATCTACGAGCAGTACTTC	CASSQTDLIYEQYF
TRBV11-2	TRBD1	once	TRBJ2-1	TGTGCCAGCAGCCCTCACGGGGGACAGGCCAATGAGCAGTTCTTC	CASSPHGGQANEQFF
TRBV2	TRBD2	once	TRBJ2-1	TGTGCCAGCAGTGAAGGGGCCTCTAGCGGGAGCAATGAGCAGTTCTTC	CASSEGASSGSNEQFF
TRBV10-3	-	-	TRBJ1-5	TGTGCCATCAGTGGTATAGGACTGGCTCAGCCCCAGCATTTT	CAISGIGLAQPQHF
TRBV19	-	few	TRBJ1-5	TGTGCCAGTAGTATTGGGGCAGGGGAGGGTCAGCCCCAGCATTTT	CASSIGAGEGQPQHF
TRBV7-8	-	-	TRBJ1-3	TGTGCCAGCAGCTTAAGGGCGGGGGGCAATTCTGGAAACACCATATATTTT	CASSLRAGGNSGNTIYF
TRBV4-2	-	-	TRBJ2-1	TGTGCCAGCAGCCAAGATATGGCCGGGACTTCGTACAATGAGCAGTTCTTC	CASSQDMAGTSYNEQFF
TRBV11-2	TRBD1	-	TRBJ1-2	TGTGCCAGCAGCTTAGAGAGGGGGCGGCTTAACTATGGCTACACCTTC	CASSLERGRLNYGYTF
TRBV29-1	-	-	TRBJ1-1	TGCAGCGTTTCATCTACCTATTTGACTGAAGCTTTCTTT	CSVSSTYLTEAFF
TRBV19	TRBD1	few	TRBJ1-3	TGTGCCAGTAGTGCCCGACAGGGTGGGCTATCAGGGTACACCATATATTTT	CASSARQGGLSGYTIYF
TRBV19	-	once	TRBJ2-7	TGTGCCAGTAGTCCAGACATTTTTGGCTACGAGCAGTACTTC	CASSPDIFGYEQYF
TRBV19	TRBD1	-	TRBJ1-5	TGTGCCAGTACCTTAGACAGGGGGAAGGGTAAAGGCGATCAGCCCCAGCATTTT	CASTLDRGKGKGDQPQHF
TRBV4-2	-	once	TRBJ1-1	TGTGCCAGCAGCCAAGGATACGGTAGCTTCTCGGCTTTCTTT	CASSQGYGSFSAFF
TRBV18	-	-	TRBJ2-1	TGTGCCAGCTCACCTGTATCCCACAATGAGCAGTTCTTC	CASSPVSHNEQFF
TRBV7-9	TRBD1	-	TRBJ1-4	TGTGCCAGCAGCCAGACAGGGAACACTAATGAAAAACTGTTTTTT	CASSQTGNTNEKLFF
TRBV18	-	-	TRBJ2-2	TGTGCCAGCTCACCACCACAAGGGGATCGCACCGGGGAGCTGTTTTTT	CASSPPQGDRTGELFF
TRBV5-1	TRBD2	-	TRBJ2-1	TGCGCCAGCAGCCCCAGATCTGGGACTAGCGGGGGGAATGAGCAGTTCTTC	CASSPRSGTSGGNEQFF
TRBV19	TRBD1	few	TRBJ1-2	TGTGCCAGTAATCTAGCAGGGGGCTACTATGGCTACACCTTC	CASNLAGGYYGYTF
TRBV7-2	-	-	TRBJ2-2	TGTGCCAGCAGCTCGCAGCCTCAGGGGAACACCGGGGAGCTGTTTTTT	CASSSQPQGNTGELFF
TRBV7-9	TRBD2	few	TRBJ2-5	TGTGCCAGCAGCTCGGGACTAGCGGGAGGGCTATCGTGGGAGACCCAGTACTTC	CASSSGLAGGLSWETQYF
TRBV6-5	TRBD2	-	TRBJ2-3	TGTGCCAGCAGTTACCGGGGGGGGAACACAGATACGCAGTATTTT	CASSYRGGNTDTQYF
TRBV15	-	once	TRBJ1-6	TGTGCCACCAGCCGTGTAAATTCACCCCTCCACTTT	CATSRVNSPLHF
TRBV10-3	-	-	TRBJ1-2	TGTGCCATCAGTGAGTCGGACAGCTATGGCTACACCTTC	CAISESDSYGYTF
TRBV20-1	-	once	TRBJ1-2	TGCAGTGCTAGGGCCGACTATGGCTACACCTTC	CSARADYGYTF
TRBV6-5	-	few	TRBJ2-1	TGTGCCAGCAGGCGTCCCTCGAGTTATGAGCAGTTCTTC	CASRRPSSYEQFF
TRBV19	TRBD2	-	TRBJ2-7	TGTGCCAGTAGTCTCTCCGGGACTAGCGGGGAGCAGTACTTC	CASSLSGTSGEQYF
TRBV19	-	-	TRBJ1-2	TGTGCCAGTAGTATGGCGGGCAGTTCCTTCTATGGCTACACCTTC	CASSMAGSSFYGYTF
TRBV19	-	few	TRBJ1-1	TGTGCCAGGCCCGACAGACAGTCGATGAACACTGAAGCTTTCTTT	CARPDRQSMNTEAFF
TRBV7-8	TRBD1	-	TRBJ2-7	TGTGCCAGCAGCTTAGATCGGGACAGGGATCCTTACGAGCAGTACTTC	CASSLDRDRDPYEQYF
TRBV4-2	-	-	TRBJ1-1	TGTGCCAGCAGCCACTCAACAGGGAGCGGTGGGGGCACTGAAGCTTTCTTT	CASSHSTGSGGGTEAFF